This T cell receptor (beta chain) was documented in a study of T cell responses to AZD1222 COVID-19 vaccine. CDR1 is SGHKS, CDR2 YYEKEE, per germline (reference sequence). The CDR3 length is 15 residues. V gave up 2 bases and J gave up 7 bases; unmatched junction bases: 8. Generated by immunoSEQ multiplex PCR, the TCRdb table keeps only in-frame clones and is missing some. The table records approximately 140,000 clones, 92% of them present only once. The genes are TRBV5-5 and TRBJ2-1; 8 nucleotides line up with TRBD2. The receptor comes from an adult who received the AZD1222 COVID-19 vaccine. This specimen was peripheral blood, taken 28 days after the second AZD1222 dose. CDR3 bases: TGTGCCAGCAGCTTTACGGGAGGGTTTGGGAATGAGCAGTTCTTC. Encoded protein: CASSFTGGFGNEQFF.